These 26 T cell receptor beta chains originate from one sample sequenced in a study of regulatory T cells in long-lasting Graves disease. Arm-PCR of CDR3 regions and iRepertoire HTBI primers were the basis on which TCR beta libraries were built. TCRdb used MiXCR to reprocess the multiplex PCR reads, holding one entry per CDR3 protein. The sample holds roughly 610,000 distinct CDR3 sequences, roughly 15% seen once. Time point defined: newly diagnosed GD, antithyroid drugs for less than 3 months. Preparation of the TCR library used RNA extracted from PBMCs. The same sample was also used in a study of T cells in Graves' hyperthyroidism and ophthalmopathy.

The material sequenced was peripheral blood mononuclear cells (PBMCs), taken at new diagnosis, from a patient treated with antithyroid drugs. Source of these receptors: a woman in her twenties or thirties with Graves disease.

This clonotype was counted ten times or more. This sequence joins TRBV28 and TRBJ2-7; D ambiguous. V lost 8 bases and J 2 bases, leaving 13 bases between the germline ends. There are 13 residues in the CDR3. Per germline, CDR1 MDHEN and CDR2 SYDVKM. In DNA, the CDR3 is TGTGCCAGCTTTGACCAGACACCCTACGAGCAGTACTTC. Translation gives CASFDQTPYEQYF.

In DNA form, the CDR3 reads TGTGCCTGGAGTGGGGCGGGGGGGGAGACCCAGTACTTC. Its protein product is CAWSGAGGETQYF. The rearrangement links TRBV30 to TRBJ2-5, with 9 bases that match TRBD2. V shed 1 base and J 5 bases; nucleotides not matched to a gene: 2. The length of the CDR3 is 13 residues. Germline V lookup: CDR1 GTSNPN, CDR2 SVGIG (reference sequence). Drawing the rest from reference TRBV30 and TRBJ2-5, the complete variable domain is SQTIHQWPATLVQPVGSPLSLECTVEGTSNPNLYWYRQAAGRGLQLLFYSVGIGQISSEVPQNLSASRPQDRQFILSSKKLLLSDSGFYLCAWSGAGGETQYFGPGTRLLVL.

The chain recombines TRBV20-1 with TRBJ1-2; D is possibly TRBD1 (5 bases). Trimming removed 0 bases from V and 6 bases from J, with 17 bases in between. CDR3 size: 15 residues. The V gene's germline CDR1 is DFQATT and CDR2 SNEGSKA (reference sequence). CDR3 in DNA: TGCAGTGCTAGAGACCCTTTTGGTGGGGCGAATGGCTACACCTTC. Translating gives CSARDPFGGANGYTF.

The sample holds many counts of this clonotype. The V gene is TRBV5-1, the J gene TRBJ2-2, with D unclear. V dropped 2 bases and J dropped 1 base, with 6 bases sitting between them. CDR1 SGHRS and CDR2 YFSETQ come from the germline V gene. The CDR3 totals 14 residues. CDR3 residues: CASSFGRNTGELFF. The DNA for the CDR3 is TGCGCCAGCAGCTTCGGGCGGAACACCGGGGAGCTGTTTTTT.

As regards this clonotype: A single base separates this from a much larger clone, so it may be a read error. The chain is built from TRBV5-6 and TRBJ2-3; D not resolved. Germline CDR1 and CDR2: SGHDT and YYEEEE. This CDR3 region has 14 residues. The CDR3 spells CASSLVDYTDAQYF. The CDR3 DNA reads as TGTGCCAGCAGCTTGGTAGATTACACAGATGCGCAGTATTTT.

This clonotype was seen repeatedly, ten times or more. This rearrangement joins TRBV2 to TRBJ1-3; D remains unclear. The V end was cut by 7 bases, the J end by 2 bases, with 9 bases between. The germline V gene encodes CDR1 SNHLY and CDR2 FYNNEI. The CDR3 sequence is 13 residues long. The CDR3 nucleotides read TGTGCCAGCATCGCCGGGACTGGAAACACCATATATTTT. Its protein is CASIAGTGNTIYF.

The chain employs TRBV12-3 or TRBV12-4 and TRBJ2-1; D may be TRBD1 (5 bases). This CDR3 spans 15 amino acids. Trimming stripped 3 bases from V and 4 bases from J, with 13 bases between. This CDR3 reads CASSFKKGIYNEQFF. CDR3 nucleotides: TGTGCCAGCAGTTTTAAGAAGGGGATTTACAATGAGCAGTTCTTC.

The V and J genes are TRBV28 and TRBJ2-4; 8 nucleotides agree with TRBD2. This CDR3 has 15 residues. The germline CDR1 and CDR2 sequences are MDHEN and SYDVKM. J lost 0 bases, V lost 7 bases, and 5 bases had no gene match. The CDR3: CASNAGGGAKNIQYF. In DNA, the CDR3 is TGTGCCAGCAACGCGGGAGGTGGAGCCAAAAACATTCAGTACTTC.

CDR3 residues: CASSLLTRLDYTGELFF. CDR3 nucleotide sequence: TGTGCCAGCAGCTTATTGACCAGACTAGACTACACCGGGGAGCTGTTTTTT. J is TRBJ2-2 and V is TRBV7-6; TRBD2 is a possible D gene (6 bases). The V gene lost 2 bases and the J gene lost 3 bases, with 16 bases spanning the gap. The CDR3 sequence is 17 residues long. CDR1 SGHVS and CDR2 FNYEAQ come from the germline V gene.

With regard to this clonotype: One junction end does not reproduce the germline sequence, and a read error may be involved. The rearrangement links TRBV7-7 to TRBJ2-3; weak D call: TRBD1 (6 bases). Germline values: CDR1 SSHAT, CDR2 FNYEAQ (reference sequence). CDR3 length equals 16 residues. The CDR3 is CASSQGMAVEGDTQYF. In DNA, the CDR3 is TGTGCTAGCAGCCAGGGGATGGCAGTGGAAGGGGATACGCAGTATTTT.

The V call is TRBV10-2, the J call TRBJ2-3, with a possible D match to TRBD1 (6 bases). The CDR3 sequence is 15 residues long. In germline, CDR1 is WSHSY, CDR2 SAAADI. V was cut by 4 bases and J by 6 bases, with 17 bases left in between. Written as DNA, the CDR3 is TGCGCCAGCAGTGCGGGACATATCAACGGGGATACGCAGTATTTT. Protein: CASSAGHINGDTQYF.

There are a few counts of this clonotype. The chain's CDR3 is CASSSGTGLFTEAFF. The CDR3 region has the DNA TGCGCCAGCAGCTCCGGGACAGGGTTGTTTACTGAAGCTTTCTTT. The genes are TRBV5-1 and TRBJ1-1; 9 bases map to TRBD1. V was pared by 3 bases and J by 5 bases, with 8 bases of the junction left unmatched. The CDR3 contains 15 residues. The germline V gene encodes CDR1 SGHRS and CDR2 YFSETQ. The full variable domain, rest sourced from reference TRBV5-1 and TRBJ1-1, is KAGVTQTPRYLIKTRGQQVTLSCSPISGHRSVSWYQQTPGQGLQFLFEYFSETQRNKGNFPGRFSGRQFSNSRSEMNVSTLELGDSALYLCASSSGTGLFTEAFFGQGTRLTVV.

This clonotype was counted a single time. A read error may account for a junction end that differs from germline. The chain carries TRBV7-9 and TRBJ1-6, with D possibly matching TRBD1 (5 bases). Germline V gives CDR1 SEHNR, CDR2 FQNEAQ (reference sequence). The CDR3 is 12 residues long. DNA for the CDR3: TGTGCCAGCAGCTTAGTTACAGGACCCCCCCACTTT. This sequence encodes CASSLVTGPPHF.

This clonotype was seen at least ten times. The CDR3 region is CATSDRSGGTEAFF. The CDR3 bases are TGTGCCACCAGTGATCGCAGTGGGGGCACTGAAGCTTTCTTT. This chain connects TRBV24-1 to TRBJ1-1; D may be TRBD1 (5 bases). The CDR3 loop spans 14 amino acids. V gave up 3 bases and J gave up 4 bases, with 11 bases separating them. Germline V gene sequence: CDR1 KGHDR, CDR2 SFDVKD.

This clonotype was seen many times. The chain uses TRBV2 and TRBJ1-2; 8 nucleotides agree with TRBD1. Germline assignment: CDR1 SNHLY and CDR2 FYNNEI. Unmatched junction bases numbered 6, after V lost 9 bases and J lost 3 bases. The CDR3 is made up of 13 amino acids. The DNA of the CDR3 is TGTGCCAGTAGGGACAGGAGCTACTATGGCTACACCTTC. Amino acid sequence: CASRDRSYYGYTF.

This clonotype has only a few counts. The chain links TRBV28 to TRBJ2-7, with TRBD1 matching 10 bases. Germline trimming cut 7 bases from V and 4 bases from J; bases unmatched to any gene: 7. CDR3 length equals 14 residues. Germline V gene data show CDR1 as MDHEN and CDR2 as SYDVKM. The CDR3 region has the DNA TGTGCCAGCAACCGGGACAGGGGTGTTTACGAGCAGTACTTC. Its translation is CASNRDRGVYEQYF.

The gene calls are TRBV15 and TRBJ2-2; D may be TRBD2 (5 bases). CDR1 and CDR2 (germline): LNHNV, YYDKDF (reference sequence). The CDR3 has 15 amino acids. V lost 6 bases, J lost 6 bases, and 17 bases lay in between. Here the CDR3 DNA reads TGTGCCACCAGTGCGGGCGAGAGTCGGTCCGGGGAGCTGTTTTTT. This encodes CATSAGESRSGELFF.

This clonotype was picked up many times. The V call is TRBV12-5, the J call TRBJ1-5; tentative D call: TRBD1 (6 bases). V lost 6 bases and J 7 bases, leaving 10 bases between the germline ends. This CDR3 contains 12 residues. Germline values: CDR1 LGHNT, CDR2 FRNRAP. Here the CDR3 DNA reads TGTGCTAGTGGATACGACAGGCAGCCCCAGCATTTT. This translates into CASGYDRQPQHF.

This clonotype was detected ten times or more. The chain recombines TRBV7-9 with TRBJ2-7, with TRBD2 as a possible D gene (6 bases). The CDR3 loop spans 14 amino acids. V lost 5 bases and J lost 4, with 15 bases in between. Germline CDR1 SEHNR, CDR2 FQNEAQ (reference sequence). The CDR3 bases are TGTGCCAGCAGCCCGACCAGCGGGTGGTACGAGCAGTACTTC. It encodes CASSPTSGWYEQYF.

Comments on this clonotype: This clone may be a read error of a much larger clone one base away. The CDR3 loop reads CASSPGRLYEQYF. DNA for the CDR3: TGTGCCAGCAGCCCTGGACGGCTCTACGAGCAGTACTTC. V gene TRBV13 combines with J gene TRBJ2-7, with no clear D. CDR3 size: 13 residues. Germline assignment: CDR1 PRHDT and CDR2 FYEKMQ (reference sequence). Trimming removed 5 bases from V and 3 bases from J, with 11 bases in between.

The CDR3 here is CSVEASGTSYEQYF. CDR3 in DNA: TGCAGCGTTGAAGCTAGCGGTACCTCCTACGAGCAGTACTTC. J is TRBJ2-7 and V is TRBV29-1; 7 nucleotides match TRBD2. After removal of 1 base from V and 0 bases from J, the junction contained 3 bases not matched to a gene. CDR1 is SQVTM and CDR2 is ANQGSEA in the germline V gene. CDR3 length: 14 amino acids.

This clonotype was picked up one time. This rearrangement joins TRBV5-1 to TRBJ2-5; 9 bases are shared with TRBD2. Losses at the gene ends were 0 bases for V and 2 bases for J; bases not matched to a gene: 8. The CDR3 has 17 residues. Per germline, CDR1 SGHRS and CDR2 YFSETQ. The CDR3, as DNA: TGCGCCAGCAGCTTGGTTCTAGCGGGAAGACCACAAGAGACCCAGTACTTC. It encodes CASSLVLAGRPQETQYF.

This clonotype has ten or more counts. The chain uses TRBV30 and TRBJ1-2, with D possibly being TRBD1 (6 bases). The germline V and J ends were trimmed by 2 bases and 8 bases, with 15 bases remaining between them. CDR1 and CDR2 from the germline V gene are GTSNPN and SVGIG (reference sequence). CDR3 length: 13 residues. CDR3 sequence (DNA): TGTGCCTGGAGTTACCAGGGGAGGTACGGCTACACCTTC. This translates into CAWSYQGRYGYTF. The variable domain in full, completed from reference TRBV30 and TRBJ1-2, reads SQTIHQWPATLVQPVGSPLSLECTVEGTSNPNLYWYRQAAGRGLQLLFYSVGIGQISSEVPQNLSASRPQDRQFILSSKKLLLSDSGFYLCAWSYQGRYGYTFGSGTRLTVV.

The chain joins TRBV18 to TRBJ1-1; D remains unclear. Germline CDR1 reads KGHSH; CDR2 reads LQKENI. CDR3 length equals 14 residues. Deletions cut 6 bases from V and 1 base from J, with 12 bases between. The CDR3 DNA reads TGTGCCAGCTCTCTCCATTGGGAGAACACTGAAGCTTTCTTT. Its protein product is CASSLHWENTEAFF. Full variable domain (outside the CDR3, taken from reference TRBV18 and TRBJ1-1): NAGVMQNPRHLVRRRGQEARLRCSPMKGHSHVYWYRQLPEEGLKFMVYLQKENIIDESGMPKERFSAEFPKEGPSILRIQQVVRGDSAAYFCASSLHWENTEAFFGQGTRLTVV.

The table lists this clonotype with a few counts. The DNA of the CDR3 is TGTGCCAGCAGCTTGATTAAAGAGCGCGATGGGTCCTACAATGAGCAGTTCTTC. Residues: CASSLIKERDGSYNEQFF. The chain carries TRBV7-3 and TRBJ2-1; no reliable D call. Trimming shortened V by 3 bases and J by 1 base, and 19 bases separated the two germline ends. CDR1 and CDR2 (germline): SGHTA, FQGTGA. This CDR3 has 18 amino acids.

This clonotype was detected many times. This sequence joins TRBV29-1 and TRBJ2-7; possibly TRBD2 for D (5 bases). This CDR3 comprises 13 residues. V shed 6 bases and J shed 6 bases, with 18 bases lying between them. The germline gives CDR1 SQVTM, CDR2 ANQGSEA. The CDR3 nucleotides read TGCAGCGTGGTTACCGGGAAGGGAGTCGAGCAGTACTTC. Its protein is CSVVTGKGVEQYF.